Listed here are 26 T cell receptor beta chains from one sample, sequenced in a study of T-cell reconstitution after alpha-beta-depleted transplantation in children (TCRdb year 2016). Library preparation was by PCR. Sequencer: Illumina HiSeq 2500. To normalize quantification of the TCRbeta repertoire, the TCR libraries were built with molecular barcoding that relied on unique molecular identifiers. Using fastp at Q25 and MiXCR, TCRdb reprocessed the public reads and kept productive beta chains. CDR3 protein sequences are deduplicated, and each keeps its most common genes and DNA. The sample includes more than 150,000 distinct CDR3 sequences, with approximately 6.8% observed a single time. The ten largest clones capture 3% of the sample. Sequencing was performed on PBMCs from the stem cell graft donor, taken from the stem cell graft. These receptors all come from a human donor who donated a stem cell graft to a child with Wiskott-Aldrich syndrome.

CDR3 in DNA: TGTGCCAGCAGTTCGGACACCGAAGAGACCCAGTACTTC. The encoded protein is CASSSDTEETQYF. The rearrangement uses TRBV7-9 and TRBJ2-5; the D gene is possibly TRBD1 (5 bases). V lost 6 bases and J 3 bases, leaving 11 bases between the germline ends. This CDR3 is 13 amino acids long. Germline V CDR1 and CDR2: SEHNR, FQNEAQ (reference sequence). The variable domain in full, completed from reference TRBV7-9 and TRBJ2-5, reads DTGVSQNPRHKITKRGQNVTFRCDPISEHNRLYWYRQTLGQGPEFLTYFQNEAQLEKSRLLSDRFSAERPKGSFSTLEIQRTEQGDSAMYLCASSSDTEETQYFGPGTRLLVL.

This clonotype has at least ten counts. The J gene is TRBJ2-7, the V gene TRBV12-3 or TRBV12-4; 8 positions match TRBD2. Losses at the gene ends were 2 bases for V and 6 bases for J; bases not matched to a gene: 3. The CDR3 runs 13 residues. For the CDR3, the DNA is TGTGCCAGCAGTTTAACAGCGGGAGCCGAGCAGTACTTC. Encoded protein: CASSLTAGAEQYF.

This clonotype has at least ten counts. V and J are TRBV11-2 and TRBJ1-6, with 7 positions matching TRBD1. The CDR3 has 15 amino acids. Germline V gene data show CDR1 as SGHAT and CDR2 as FQNNGV. V dropped 3 bases and J dropped 8; count of bases not matched to a gene: 7. The CDR3 sequence: CASSFPGQTYSPLHF. CDR3 nucleotide sequence: TGTGCCAGCAGCTTCCCGGGACAGACTTATTCACCCCTCCACTTT.

The chain couples TRBV6-1 to TRBJ2-5, with 8 bases identical to TRBD2. The junction had 7 bases not matched to a gene; V was cut back by 8 bases and J by 2 bases. This CDR3 is 14 amino acids long. The germline V gene has CDR1 MNHNS and CDR2 SASEGT. Here the CDR3 reads CASLKGTRQETQYF. DNA of the CDR3: TGTGCCAGCCTTAAGGGGACTAGGCAAGAGACCCAGTACTTC.

This clonotype was counted ten times or more. The V and J genes are TRBV12-3 or TRBV12-4 and TRBJ1-5; D gene uncertain. CDR3 length equals 16 residues. The V gene lost 3 bases and the J gene lost 2 bases, with 14 bases spanning the gap. The CDR3 is CASSLAPLRGNQPQHF. The CDR3, as DNA: TGTGCCAGCAGTTTGGCACCACTACGTGGCAATCAGCCCCAGCATTTT.

This chain uses TRBV25-1 with TRBJ2-5, with D possibly TRBD2 on 5 matching bases. Trimming removed 1 base at V and 1 base at J, with 19 bases between. The length of the CDR3 is 18 residues. Germline CDR1 MGHDK, CDR2 SYGVNS. CDR3 amino acids: CASSEFRGGRHLQETQYF. In DNA, the CDR3 is TGTGCCAGCAGTGAATTTCGGGGTGGCCGTCACCTCCAAGAGACCCAGTACTTC.

This clonotype was counted ten times or more. The chain recombines TRBV5-1 with TRBJ2-1; D is uncertain. From germline, CDR1 is SGHRS and CDR2 YFSETQ. Deletions cut 1 base from V and 6 bases from J, with 17 bases between. The CDR3 contains 16 residues. The CDR3 is CASSLTGASDFNEQFF. CDR3 nucleotide sequence: TGCGCCAGCAGCTTGACCGGCGCGTCAGACTTCAATGAGCAGTTCTTC.

This clonotype has more than one count but fewer than ten. This chain connects TRBV30 to TRBJ1-1; D perhaps matches TRBD1 (6 bases). Germline CDR1 reads GTSNPN; CDR2 reads SVGIG (reference sequence). This CDR3 has 13 amino acids. Trimming stripped 0 bases from V and 4 bases from J, with 9 bases between. The CDR3 DNA reads as TGTGCCTGGAGTGTAGGGGGGGGCACTGAAGCTTTCTTT. Its protein is CAWSVGGGTEAFF.

The table lists this clonotype with many counts. The rearrangement uses TRBV29-1 and TRBJ2-5; D tentatively reads TRBD1 or TRBD2 (6 bases each). Trimming left V 5 bases short and J 1 base short, with 20 bases between. This CDR3 spans 16 amino acids. The V gene's germline CDR1 is SQVTM and CDR2 ANQGSEA. CDR3 coding DNA: TGCAGCGTTCCCACTGAGGGGGGCAGGTCCCAAGAGACCCAGTACTTC. It yields the protein CSVPTEGGRSQETQYF.

This clonotype was observed many times. V is TRBV12-3 or TRBV12-4 and J is TRBJ2-7; no reliable D call. This CDR3 region has 12 residues. V shed 3 bases and J shed 6 bases, with 9 bases lying between them. The CDR3 nucleotides read TGTGCCAGCAGTTTTTATTCGGGCGAGCAGTACTTC. It encodes CASSFYSGEQYF.

This chain connects TRBV20-1 to TRBJ2-5, with TRBD2 matching 12 bases. CDR1 and CDR2 from the germline V gene are DFQATT and SNEGSKA (reference sequence). Trimming took 6 bases from V and 5 from J; bases not matched to a gene: 10. The CDR3 covers 15 residues. The CDR3, as DNA: TGCAGTGCGAGACCCACTAGCGGGGGGTGGGAGACCCAGTACTTC. It specifies CSARPTSGGWETQYF.

CDR3 sequence: CASSLVPLAGVISETQYF. DNA for the CDR3: TGCGCCAGCAGCTTGGTCCCCCTAGCGGGGGTTATTTCGGAGACCCAGTACTTC. The rearrangement links TRBV5-1 to TRBJ2-5; 10 bases are a match to TRBD2. The V gene's germline CDR1 is SGHRS and CDR2 YFSETQ. The CDR3 has 18 residues. The V segment lost 0 bases and the J segment 5 bases; nucleotides outside the gene matches: 13.

V usage is TRBV4-3 and J usage is TRBJ1-2; D not resolved. From germline, CDR1 is LGHNA and CDR2 YSLEER. This CDR3 spans 16 amino acids. Trimming removed 0 bases from V and 1 base from J, with 12 bases in between. The CDR3 DNA sequence: TGCGCCAGCAGCCAAGATCGCAGAACCTTTAACTATGGCTACACCTTC. The encoded protein is CASSQDRRTFNYGYTF.

At least ten counts were recorded for this clonotype. The chain employs TRBV30 and TRBJ1-6; D is unresolved. Germline CDR1 is GTSNPN and CDR2 is SVGIG (reference sequence). There are 13 residues in the CDR3. V was cut by 3 bases and J by 10 bases, with 13 bases left in between. CDR3 region: CAWRLTGQSPLHF. As DNA, the CDR3 is TGTGCCTGGAGACTCACCGGGCAATCACCCCTCCACTTT.

This clonotype occurred many times. V usage is TRBV29-1 and J usage is TRBJ2-1; possibly TRBD1 for D (5 bases). The germline V gene has CDR1 SQVTM and CDR2 ANQGSEA. V was cut by 4 bases and J by 0 bases, with 10 bases left in between. CDR3 length: 14 amino acids. CDR3 in amino acids: CSVGGRSSYNEQFF. The CDR3 DNA reads TGCAGCGTTGGGGGCCGGAGCTCCTACAATGAGCAGTTCTTC.

This clonotype was found many times. The chain carries TRBV12-3 or TRBV12-4 and TRBJ2-7; D is unclear. This CDR3 contains 13 residues. V lost 3 bases, J lost 5 bases, and 11 bases lay in between. CDR3 sequence reads: CASSLSPADEQYF. Written as DNA, the CDR3 is TGTGCCAGCAGTTTGTCCCCGGCAGACGAGCAGTACTTC.

This clonotype came up a few times. The J gene is TRBJ1-5, the V gene TRBV18; TRBD1 matches 8 bases. J gave up 6 bases and V 4 bases, and 8 bases lay outside the gene matches. The CDR3 runs 15 residues. From germline, CDR1 is KGHSH and CDR2 LQKENI. This chain's CDR3 is CASSLGTGRLQPQHF. CDR3 nucleotides: TGTGCCAGCTCACTAGGGACAGGTCGACTTCAGCCCCAGCATTTT.

This clonotype was seen many times. This chain links TRBV6-5 with TRBJ2-7; 8 nucleotides match TRBD2. Germline loops: CDR1 MNHEY, CDR2 SVGAGI. V lost 4 bases, J lost 7 bases, and 12 bases stayed unmatched. The CDR3 consists of 15 residues. The CDR3 region is CASSSLLTSVLEQYF. The CDR3 region has the DNA TGTGCCAGCAGTTCCCTTCTGACTAGCGTGTTAGAGCAGTACTTC.

This clonotype was recorded a few times. V gene TRBV24-1 combines with J gene TRBJ2-1, with TRBD1 identical over 9 bases. This CDR3 is built from 16 residues. Losses at the gene ends were 5 bases for V and 5 bases for J; bases not matched to a gene: 9. The germline CDR1 and CDR2 sequences are KGHDR and SFDVKD. CDR3 nucleotides: TGTGCCACCAGTGGATATGGGACAGGGCCCAACAATGAGCAGTTCTTC. Amino acid sequence: CATSGYGTGPNNEQFF.

V usage is TRBV5-6 and J usage is TRBJ2-7, with 10 nucleotides matching TRBD2. CDR3 size: 17 residues. Looked up from germline, CDR1 is SGHDT and CDR2 is YYEEEE. J gave up 0 bases and V 1 base, and 7 bases lay outside the gene matches. CDR3 in amino acids: CASSLRLAGSLSYEQYF. The CDR3 DNA reads TGTGCCAGCAGCTTGCGACTAGCGGGCTCCCTCTCCTACGAGCAGTACTTC.

The chain has TRBV5-5 and TRBJ2-7, with 7 positions matching TRBD1. The germline CDR1 and CDR2 sequences are SGHKS and YYEKEE (reference sequence). The length of the CDR3 is 17 residues. Losses at the gene ends were 4 bases for V and 1 base for J; bases not matched to a gene: 14. The CDR3, as DNA: TGTGCCAGCAGCCGAAACGCGGCGACAGGGTATTCCTACGAGCAGTACTTC. Translated: CASSRNAATGYSYEQYF.

At least ten counts were recorded for this clonotype. J is TRBJ2-3 and V is TRBV25-1; D ambiguous. Trimming removed 6 bases at V and 5 bases at J, with 6 bases between. The CDR3 totals 11 residues. Germline V gives CDR1 MGHDK, CDR2 SYGVNS. DNA of the CDR3: TGTGCCAGCAGGGGTGGAGATACGCAGTATTTT. The encoded protein is CASRGGDTQYF.

The sample holds many counts of this clonotype. V usage is TRBV7-9 and J usage is TRBJ1-5; TRBD1 might be the D (6 bases). The CDR3 contains 14 residues. Trimming stripped 5 bases from V and 5 bases from J, with 13 bases between. Germline assignment: CDR1 SEHNR and CDR2 FQNEAQ (reference sequence). In DNA form, the CDR3 reads TGTGCCAGCAGCCAAACAGGGCTTGATCAGCCCCAGCATTTT. It translates to CASSQTGLDQPQHF.

This clonotype was found many times. This chain connects TRBV15 to TRBJ1-1; D not certain. CDR1 and CDR2 (germline): LNHNV, YYDKDF (reference sequence). Trimming removed 3 bases at V and 4 bases at J, with 6 bases between. The CDR3 has 12 residues. CDR3 residues: CATSSGLTEAFF. CDR3 nucleotide sequence: TGTGCCACCAGCAGCGGTCTCACTGAAGCTTTCTTT. The complete variable domain, with remaining parts taken from reference TRBV15 and TRBJ1-1, reads DAMVIQNPRYQVTQFGKPVTLSCSQTLNHNVMYWYQQKSSQAPKLLFHYYDKDFNNEADTPDNFQSRRPNTSFCFLDIRSPGLGDTAMYLCATSSGLTEAFFGQGTRLTVV.

CDR3 DNA: TGTGCCCTAGGACGTGGCGGGAGGCTGGGTACGCAGTATTTT. As protein: CALGRGGRLGTQYF. The genes are TRBV30 and TRBJ2-3; TRBD2 agrees at 8 bases. With V trimmed by 8 bases and J by 8 bases, 15 bases remained unmatched. Per the germline V gene, CDR1 is GTSNPN and CDR2 is SVGIG (reference sequence). The CDR3 runs to 14 residues. The full variable domain, in which reference TRBV30 and TRBJ2-3 provide the parts outside the CDR3, is SQTIHQWPATLVQPVGSPLSLECTVEGTSNPNLYWYRQAAGRGLQLLFYSVGIGQISSEVPQNLSASRPQDRQFILSSKKLLLSDSGFYLCALGRGGRLGTQYFGPGTRLTVL.

The chain employs TRBV5-1 and TRBJ1-6, with D perhaps matching TRBD1 (5 bases). CDR3 length: 14 amino acids. The V end lost 0 bases, the J end lost 10 bases, and 11 bases lay between the germline ends. Germline V gene lookup returns CDR1 SGHRS and CDR2 YFSETQ. DNA for the CDR3: TGCGCCAGCAGCTTGGGGACAACTAGATCACCCCTCCACTTT. It is translated as CASSLGTTRSPLHF.